This is a list of T cell receptor beta chains from one sample in a study of response to subunit inactivated influenza vaccine. TCRdb independently ran MiXCR on the RT-PCR reads; one entry per CDR3 protein. The sample lists a few hundred thousand distinct CDR3 sequences; around 7.7% were seen once. This material consisted of PBMCs from blood, taken less than 30 months after vaccination. The receptor set was obtained from a man between 45 and 75 years old who received an inactivated influenza vaccine. Both conserved end residues are part of each CDR3. D genes are given only for firm matches. Clone size appears in some rows only: once, few, many, or a class for an expanded clone.

CDR3: CASSIPTGRQETQYF
DNA: TGCGCCAGCAGCATCCCTACAGGGAGACAGGAGACCCAGTACTTC
D: NA
V: TRBV5-1
J: TRBJ2-5
size: NA

CDR3: CASIKDRKETQYF
DNA: TGTGCCAGCATTAAGGACAGGAAAGAGACCCAGTACTTC
D: TRBD1
V: TRBV2
J: TRBJ2-5
size: NA

CDR3: CATSSGGTNEKLFF
DNA: TGTGCCACCAGTTCAGGTGGGACTAATGAAAAACTGTTTTTT
D: NA
V: TRBV24-1
J: TRBJ1-4
size: NA

CDR3: CSARGTSGRNEQYF
DNA: TGCAGTGCTAGAGGGACTAGCGGGAGGAACGAGCAGTACTTC
D: TRBD2
V: TRBV20-1
J: TRBJ2-7
size: few

CDR3: CASSRSTSGSFETQYF
DNA: TGTGCCAGCAGCCGATCGACTAGCGGGAGTTTTGAGACCCAGTACTTC
D: TRBD2
V: TRBV4-2
J: TRBJ2-5
size: many

CDR3: CASSQDGRGGEQYF
DNA: TGTGCCAGCAGCCAAGACGGACGGGGGGGCGAGCAGTACTTC
D: TRBD2
V: TRBV3-1
J: TRBJ2-7
size: few

CDR3: CASSLRVSGSLNEQFF
DNA: TGTGCCAGCAGCTTAAGGGTTAGCGGGAGTCTCAATGAGCAGTTCTTC
D: TRBD2
V: TRBV7-9
J: TRBJ2-1
size: few

CDR3: CSARDQGQEYEQYF
DNA: TGCAGTGCTAGAGATCAGGGCCAGGAGTACGAGCAGTACTTC
D: NA
V: TRBV20-1
J: TRBJ2-7
size: few

CDR3: CASSQDMVRDGDEQFF
DNA: TGTGCCAGCAGCCAAGATATGGTACGGGATGGCGATGAGCAGTTCTTC
D: NA
V: TRBV4-2
J: TRBJ2-1
size: NA

CDR3: CSASRQGRNAGELFF
DNA: TGCAGTGCCTCTCGACAGGGGAGGAACGCCGGGGAGCTGTTTTTT
D: TRBD1
V: TRBV20-1
J: TRBJ2-2
size: few

CDR3: CASSVGTGPTYEQYF
DNA: TGTGCCAGCAGCGTCGGGACAGGGCCTACCTACGAGCAGTACTTC
D: TRBD1
V: TRBV9
J: TRBJ2-7
size: many

CDR3: CASSQGPGFSYEQYF
DNA: TGCGCCAGCAGCCAAGGACCAGGATTCTCCTACGAGCAGTACTTC
D: NA
V: TRBV4-1
J: TRBJ2-7
size: few

CDR3: CATTQGNNSPLHF
DNA: TGTGCCACCACCCAGGGGAATAATTCACCCCTCCACTTT
D: NA
V: TRBV25-1
J: TRBJ1-6
size: many

CDR3: CATSTTSGRVRQFF
DNA: TGTGCCACCAGTACCACTAGCGGGAGGGTGAGGCAGTTCTTC
D: TRBD2
V: TRBV24-1
J: TRBJ2-1
size: few